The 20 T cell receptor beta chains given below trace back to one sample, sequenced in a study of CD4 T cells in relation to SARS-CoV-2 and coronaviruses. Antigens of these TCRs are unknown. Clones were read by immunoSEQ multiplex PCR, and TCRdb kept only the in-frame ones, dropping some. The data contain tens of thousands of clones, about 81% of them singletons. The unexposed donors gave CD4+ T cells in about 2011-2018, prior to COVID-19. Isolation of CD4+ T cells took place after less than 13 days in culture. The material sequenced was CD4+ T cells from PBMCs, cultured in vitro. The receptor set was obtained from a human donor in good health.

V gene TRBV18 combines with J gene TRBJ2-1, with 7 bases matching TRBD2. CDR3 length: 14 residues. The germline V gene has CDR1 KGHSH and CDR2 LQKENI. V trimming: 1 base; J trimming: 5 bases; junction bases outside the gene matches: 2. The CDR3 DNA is TGTGCCAGCTCACCACAGCTAGCGGACAATGAGCAGTTCTTC. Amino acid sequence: CASSPQLADNEQFF.

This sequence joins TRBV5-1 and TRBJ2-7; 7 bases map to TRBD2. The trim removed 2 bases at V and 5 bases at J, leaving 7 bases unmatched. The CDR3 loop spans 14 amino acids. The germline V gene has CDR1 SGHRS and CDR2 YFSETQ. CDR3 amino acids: CASSFGGTVDEQYF. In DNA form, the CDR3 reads TGCGCCAGCAGCTTCGGGGGGACTGTCGACGAGCAGTACTTC. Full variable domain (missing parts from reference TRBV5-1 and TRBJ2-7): KAGVTQTPRYLIKTRGQQVTLSCSPISGHRSVSWYQQTPGQGLQFLFEYFSETQRNKGNFPGRFSGRQFSNSRSEMNVSTLELGDSALYLCASSFGGTVDEQYFGPGTRLTVT.

The DNA of the CDR3 is TGTGCCAGCAGCTTACCCAGCGGGGGGGAGACCCAGTACTTC. Translation gives CASSLPSGGETQYF. The rearrangement joins TRBV7-2 to TRBJ2-5, with TRBD2 matching over 9 bases. Per germline, CDR1 SGHTA and CDR2 FQGNSA. The CDR3 loop spans 14 amino acids. With V trimmed by 2 bases and J by 5 bases, 3 bases remained unmatched.

The CDR3 DNA sequence: TGTGCCAGCAGCTATTCGCCGGGACTAGCCGGCTCTGGGGCCAACGTCCTGACTTTC. Amino acid sequence: CASSYSPGLAGSGANVLTF. This chain connects TRBV6-2 or TRBV6-3 to TRBJ2-6; TRBD2 matches 9 bases. CDR1 is MNHEY, CDR2 SVGEGT, per germline. CDR3 length: 19 residues. Trimming cost V 6 bases and J 0 bases; bases outside gene matches: 12.

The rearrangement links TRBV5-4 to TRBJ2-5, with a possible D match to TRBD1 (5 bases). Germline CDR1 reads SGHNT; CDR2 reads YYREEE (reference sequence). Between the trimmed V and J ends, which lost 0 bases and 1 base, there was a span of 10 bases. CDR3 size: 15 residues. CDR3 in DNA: TGTGCCAGCAGCTTGGGCCCAGGGCCCCAAGAGACCCAGTACTTC. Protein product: CASSLGPGPQETQYF.

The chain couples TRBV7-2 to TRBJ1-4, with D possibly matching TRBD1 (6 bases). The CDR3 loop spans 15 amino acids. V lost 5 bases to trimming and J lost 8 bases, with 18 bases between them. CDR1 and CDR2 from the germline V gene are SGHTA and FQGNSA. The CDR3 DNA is TGTGCCAGCAGCATCGAGGGGGGGGGCAGAGAAAAACTGTTTTTT. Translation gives CASSIEGGGREKLFF.

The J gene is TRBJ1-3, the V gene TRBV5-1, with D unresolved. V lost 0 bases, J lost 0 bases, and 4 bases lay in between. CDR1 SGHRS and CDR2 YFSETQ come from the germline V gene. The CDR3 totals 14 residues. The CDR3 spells CASSLGVSGNTIYF. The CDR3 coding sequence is TGCGCCAGCAGCTTGGGGGTCTCTGGAAACACCATATATTTT.

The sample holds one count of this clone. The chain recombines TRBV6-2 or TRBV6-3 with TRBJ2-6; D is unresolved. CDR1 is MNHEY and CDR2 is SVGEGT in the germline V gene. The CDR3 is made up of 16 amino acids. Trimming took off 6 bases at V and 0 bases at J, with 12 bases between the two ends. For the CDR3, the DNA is TGTGCCAGCAGCCACGACTGGATCTCTGGGGCCAACGTCCTGACTTTC. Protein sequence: CASSHDWISGANVLTF.

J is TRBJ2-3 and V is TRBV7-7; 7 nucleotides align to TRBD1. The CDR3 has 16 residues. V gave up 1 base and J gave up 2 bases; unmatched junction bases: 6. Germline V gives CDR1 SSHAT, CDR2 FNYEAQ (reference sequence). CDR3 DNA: TGTGCCAGCAGCTTAGGCTCGGGACAGCCCACAGATACGCAGTATTTT. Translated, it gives CASSLGSGQPTDTQYF. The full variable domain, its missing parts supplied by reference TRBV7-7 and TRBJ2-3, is GAGVSQSPRYKVTKRGQDVTLRCDPISSHATLYWYQQALGQGPEFLTYFNYEAQPDKSGLPSDRFSAERPEGSISTLTIQRTEQRDSAMYRCASSLGSGQPTDTQYFGPGTRLTVL.

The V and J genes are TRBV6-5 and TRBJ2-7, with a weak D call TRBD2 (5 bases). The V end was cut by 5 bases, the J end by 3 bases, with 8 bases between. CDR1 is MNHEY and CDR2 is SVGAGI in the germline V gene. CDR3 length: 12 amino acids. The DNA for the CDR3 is TGTGCCAGCAGTCAGAGCGGCTACGAGCAGTACTTC. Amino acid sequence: CASSQSGYEQYF.

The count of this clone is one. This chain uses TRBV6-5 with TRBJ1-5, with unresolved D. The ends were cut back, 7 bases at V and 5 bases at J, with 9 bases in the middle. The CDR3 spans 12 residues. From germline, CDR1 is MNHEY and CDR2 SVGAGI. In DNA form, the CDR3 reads TGTGCCAGCAAAATAGATTATCAGCCCCAGCATTTT. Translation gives CASKIDYQPQHF.

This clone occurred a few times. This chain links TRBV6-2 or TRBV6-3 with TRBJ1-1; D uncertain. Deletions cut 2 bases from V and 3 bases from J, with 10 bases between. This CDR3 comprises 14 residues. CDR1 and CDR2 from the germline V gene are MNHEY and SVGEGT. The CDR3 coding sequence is TGTGCCAGCAGTTACGAGGAATCGGACACTGAAGCTTTCTTT. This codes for CASSYEESDTEAFF.

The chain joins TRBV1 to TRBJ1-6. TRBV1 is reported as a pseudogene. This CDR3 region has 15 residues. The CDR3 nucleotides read TGCACCAGCAGCGTCCCCGGGGGACCCAATTCACCCCTCCACTTT. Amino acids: CTSSVPGGPNSPLHF.

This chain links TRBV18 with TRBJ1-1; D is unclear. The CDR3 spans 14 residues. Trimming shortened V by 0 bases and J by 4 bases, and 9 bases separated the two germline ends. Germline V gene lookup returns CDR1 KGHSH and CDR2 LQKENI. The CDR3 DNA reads TGTGCCAGCTCACCACCGGTCAGAGCCACTGAAGCTTTCTTT. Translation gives CASSPPVRATEAFF.

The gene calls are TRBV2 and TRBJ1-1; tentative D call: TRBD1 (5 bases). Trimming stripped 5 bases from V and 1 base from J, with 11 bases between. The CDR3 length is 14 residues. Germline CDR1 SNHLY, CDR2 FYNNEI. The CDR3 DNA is TGTGCCAGCAGTTTCCAGGGTACGAACACTGAAGCTTTCTTT. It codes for CASSFQGTNTEAFF. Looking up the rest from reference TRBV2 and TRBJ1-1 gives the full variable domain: EPEVTQTPSHQVTQMGQEVILRCVPISNHLYFYWYRQILGQKVEFLVSFYNNEISEKSEIFDDQFSVERPDGSNFTLKIRSTKLEDSAMYFCASSFQGTNTEAFFGQGTRLTVV.

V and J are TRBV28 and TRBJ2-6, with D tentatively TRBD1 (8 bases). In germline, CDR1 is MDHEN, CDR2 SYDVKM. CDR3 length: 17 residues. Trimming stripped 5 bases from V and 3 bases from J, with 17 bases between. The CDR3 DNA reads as TGTGCCAGCAGTGGAACAGGGGGGGGTGTTGGGGCCAACGTCCTGACTTTC. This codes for CASSGTGGGVGANVLTF.

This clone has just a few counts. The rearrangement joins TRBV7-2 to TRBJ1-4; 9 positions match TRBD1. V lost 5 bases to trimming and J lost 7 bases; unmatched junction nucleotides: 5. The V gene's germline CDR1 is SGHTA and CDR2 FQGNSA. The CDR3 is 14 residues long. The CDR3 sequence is CASSRDRGGEKLFF. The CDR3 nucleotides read TGTGCCAGCAGCCGCGACAGGGGGGGTGAAAAACTGTTTTTT.

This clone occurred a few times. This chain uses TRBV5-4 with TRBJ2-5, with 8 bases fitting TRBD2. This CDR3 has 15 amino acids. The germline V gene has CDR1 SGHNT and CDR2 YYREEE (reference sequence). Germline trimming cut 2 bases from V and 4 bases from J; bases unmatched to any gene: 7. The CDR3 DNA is TGTGCCAGCAGCTTAAGCGGGGGCAGGGGAGAGACCCAGTACTTC. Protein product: CASSLSGGRGETQYF.

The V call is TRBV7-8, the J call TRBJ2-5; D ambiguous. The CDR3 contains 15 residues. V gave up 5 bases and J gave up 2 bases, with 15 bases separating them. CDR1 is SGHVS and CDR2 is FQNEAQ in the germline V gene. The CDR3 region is CASSPRLALQETQYF. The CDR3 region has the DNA TGTGCCAGCAGCCCCCGACTGGCCCTTCAAGAGACCCAGTACTTC.

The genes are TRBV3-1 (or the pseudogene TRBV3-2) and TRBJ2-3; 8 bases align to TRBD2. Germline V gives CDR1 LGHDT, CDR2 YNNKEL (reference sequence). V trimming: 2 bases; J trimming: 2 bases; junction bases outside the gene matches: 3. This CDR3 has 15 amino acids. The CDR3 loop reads CASSQTSGDTDTQYF. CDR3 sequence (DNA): TGTGCCAGCAGCCAAACTAGCGGCGACACAGATACGCAGTATTTT.